Each of the 21 T cell receptor beta chains below was sequenced from the same sample in a study of cytomegalovirus exposure and HLA in healthy donors. Primers: 60 Vbeta forward and 13 Jbeta reverse. The method was immunoSEQ multiplex PCR; TCRdb's version includes in-frame clones alone and lacks a portion of them. This table has approximately 140,000 clones, over 60% appearing once. Sequenced: PBMCs. The receptors originated from a man aged 35-49 years in good health and CMV-seropositive.

J is TRBJ2-7 and V is TRBV5-6; 8 positions agree with TRBD2. J was trimmed by 4 bases and V by 4 bases; bases with no gene match: 4. The CDR3 is made up of 13 amino acids. The germline CDR1 and CDR2 sequences are SGHDT and YYEEEE. The chain's CDR3 is CASSQGLAYEQYF. In nucleotides, the CDR3 is TGTGCCAGCAGCCAAGGACTAGCTTACGAGCAGTACTTC.

The chain carries TRBV7-8 and TRBJ2-7; 7 positions agree with TRBD1. CDR3 length equals 17 residues. CDR1 SGHVS and CDR2 FQNEAQ come from the germline V gene. V dropped 3 bases and J dropped 0; count of bases not matched to a gene: 11. The CDR3 is CASSFNGDSYFSYEQYF. The CDR3 DNA is TGTGCCAGCAGCTTCAATGGGGACAGTTATTTCTCCTACGAGCAGTACTTC.

The rearrangement uses TRBV30 and TRBJ2-1; 9 nucleotides agree with TRBD1. CDR3 length: 14 residues. Germline CDR1 is GTSNPN and CDR2 is SVGIG (reference sequence). With 1 base clipped from V and 6 bases from J, the junction kept 4 bases outside the gene matches. This CDR3 reads CAWSEGTGLNEQFF. In nucleotides, the CDR3 is TGTGCCTGGAGTGAAGGGACAGGGCTCAATGAGCAGTTCTTC.

The count of this clone is one. The rearrangement uses TRBV27 and TRBJ2-1; weak D call: TRBD1 (5 bases). The V and J ends lost 2 bases and 6 bases respectively, with 20 bases between them. The CDR3 covers 17 residues. Germline assignment: CDR1 MNHEY and CDR2 SMNVEV (reference sequence). CDR3 in DNA: TGTGCCAGCAGTTTACGATACTACCAAAGCAGGGCCAATGAGCAGTTCTTC. It codes for CASSLRYYQSRANEQFF.

The V and J genes are TRBV29-1 and TRBJ2-7, with D tentatively TRBD2 (6 bases). V shed 6 bases and J shed 6 bases, with 15 bases lying between them. Germline assignment: CDR1 SQVTM and CDR2 ANQGSEA. This CDR3 spans 12 amino acids. CDR3: CSVGLGGSEQYF. The DNA for the CDR3 is TGCAGCGTCGGTCTGGGAGGCAGCGAGCAGTACTTC.

This clone has more than one count but fewer than ten. The rearrangement joins TRBV5-1 to TRBJ2-7, with TRBD1 identical over 12 bases. J was trimmed by 4 bases and V by 4 bases; bases with no gene match: 6. The CDR3 covers 15 residues. From germline, CDR1 is SGHRS and CDR2 YFSETQ. CDR3 region: CASSTGQGALYEQYF. CDR3 nucleotides: TGCGCCAGCAGCACGGGACAGGGGGCGTTATACGAGCAGTACTTC.

The chain has TRBV7-2 and TRBJ1-1; D is ambiguous. This CDR3 is built from 15 residues. Germline CDR1 reads SGHTA; CDR2 reads FQGNSA. V lost 0 bases to trimming and J lost 5 bases, with 13 bases between them. CDR3 in amino acids: CASSLARGWSTEAFF. CDR3 sequence (DNA): TGTGCCAGCAGCTTAGCGAGAGGGTGGAGTACTGAAGCTTTCTTT.

Note on this clone: The identical CDR3 is also encoded by other nucleotide sequences in the sample. The chain carries TRBV5-1 and TRBJ1-6; 7 positions match TRBD1. CDR1 is SGHRS and CDR2 is YFSETQ in the germline V gene. This CDR3 has 15 residues. After removal of 0 bases from V and 13 bases from J, the junction contained 10 bases not matched to a gene. The CDR3 nucleotides are TGCGCCAGCAGCTTGGAGGCGACAGGGAGGCGCCCCCTCCACTTT. Encoded protein: CASSLEATGRRPLHF.

The table lists this clone with a few counts. The J gene is TRBJ1-6, the V gene TRBV27, with 8 bases that match TRBD1. The CDR3 has 15 residues. The germline V gene has CDR1 MNHEY and CDR2 SMNVEV (reference sequence). Losses at the gene ends were 4 bases for V and 7 bases for J; bases not matched to a gene: 6. The CDR3 DNA reads as TGTGCCAGCAGTTCCCTCCAGGGGGCCAATTCACCCCTCCACTTT. Amino acids: CASSSLQGANSPLHF.

J is TRBJ2-5 and V is TRBV7-8; perhaps TRBD1 as D (8 bases). The germline V and J ends were trimmed by 5 bases and 5 bases, with 15 bases remaining between them. The CDR3 is 14 amino acids. Germline V gene sequence: CDR1 SGHVS, CDR2 FQNEAQ. The CDR3 sequence is CASSPTGGEETQYF. CDR3 nucleotides: TGTGCCAGCAGCCCTACAGGGGGGGAGGAGACCCAGTACTTC.

V and J are TRBV4-2 and TRBJ2-3; possibly TRBD1 for D (6 bases). In germline, CDR1 is LGHNA, CDR2 YNFKEQ. The CDR3 is 17 amino acids. The V and J ends lost 0 bases and 4 bases respectively, with 17 bases between them. The CDR3 here is CASSQERGTGQSDTQYF. The CDR3 region has the DNA TGTGCCAGCAGCCAAGAAAGGGGAACAGGGCAATCAGATACGCAGTATTTT.

This clone was observed a handful of times. V gene TRBV6-4 combines with J gene TRBJ2-3, with a tentative D call TRBD2 (6 bases). CDR1 and CDR2 (germline): MRHNA, SNTAGT. V was shortened by 4 bases and J by 4 bases, with 18 bases between the two germline ends. The CDR3 contains 16 residues. CDR3 amino acids: CASSASPNGGPDTQYF. The CDR3 DNA reads TGTGCCAGCAGTGCCTCGCCAAACGGGGGACCAGATACGCAGTATTTT.

The chain employs TRBV5-1 and TRBJ2-2, with TRBD1 matching 10 bases. Germline lookup yields CDR1 SGHRS and CDR2 YFSETQ. This CDR3 contains 20 residues. The junction had 19 bases not matched to a gene; V was cut back by 8 bases and J by 0 bases. This CDR3 reads CASQQGRQGALLANTGELFF. DNA of the CDR3: TGCGCCAGTCAGCAGGGTAGACAGGGGGCGCTCCTTGCGAACACCGGGGAGCTGTTTTTT.

V usage is TRBV6-5 and J usage is TRBJ1-5; 7 nucleotides match TRBD1. Germline V gives CDR1 MNHEY, CDR2 SVGAGI. Trimming removed 5 bases from V and 9 bases from J; junction bases left unmatched: 10. The CDR3 contains 14 residues. The chain's CDR3 is CASSTQGDAGPQHF. The CDR3 nucleotides are TGTGCCAGCAGTACTCAGGGGGACGCGGGGCCCCAGCATTTT.

The chain joins TRBV27 to TRBJ1-3; D unclear. CDR1 is MNHEY and CDR2 is SMNVEV in the germline V gene (reference sequence). The CDR3 is 13 residues long. V was trimmed by 1 base and J by 4 bases, leaving 5 bases between them. DNA for the CDR3: TGTGCCAGCAGTTTATTCGTAGGAAACACCATATATTTT. Amino acid sequence: CASSLFVGNTIYF.

CDR3: CASSIAGAGETQYF. The CDR3 DNA is TGTGCCAGCAGCATAGCGGGAGCCGGAGAGACCCAGTACTTC. The chain couples TRBV5-4 to TRBJ2-5; 9 nucleotides agree with TRBD2. V shed 4 bases, J shed 4 bases, and the junction held 5 bases outside the gene matches. Germline assignment: CDR1 SGHNT and CDR2 YYREEE (reference sequence). The CDR3 is made up of 14 amino acids.

The rearrangement uses TRBV15 and TRBJ2-3; TRBD1 matches 10 bases. The CDR3 totals 14 residues. J lost 2 bases, V lost 8 bases, and 4 bases had no gene match. Germline V lookup: CDR1 LNHNV, CDR2 YYDKDF (reference sequence). CDR3 protein: CATRDRGLTDTQYF. The DNA for the CDR3 is TGTGCCACCCGGGACAGGGGACTCACAGATACGCAGTATTTT.

The J gene is TRBJ1-5, the V gene TRBV7-2; D gene uncertain. V was clipped by 1 base and J by 2 bases, with 6 bases between them. The CDR3 has 14 residues. Germline CDR1 and CDR2: SGHTA and FQGNSA. CDR3 protein: CASSLGAGNQPQHF. As DNA, the CDR3 is TGTGCCAGCAGCTTAGGGGCAGGCAATCAGCCCCAGCATTTT.

This clone was picked up one time. The rearrangement links TRBV7-8 to TRBJ2-7; the D is unclear. The V and J ends lost 1 base and 0 bases respectively, with 7 bases between them. The CDR3 extends over 14 amino acids. CDR1 and CDR2 (germline): SGHVS, FQNEAQ. In nucleotides, the CDR3 is TGTGCCAGCAGCTTAGATACAGTCTCCTACGAGCAGTACTTC. It yields the protein CASSLDTVSYEQYF.

This clone was seen only a few times. This chain connects TRBV10-3 to TRBJ1-1; 7 nucleotides align to TRBD1. The CDR3 has 18 amino acids. Germline values: CDR1 ENHRY, CDR2 SYGVKD. J was trimmed by 1 base and V by 3 bases; bases with no gene match: 14. The CDR3 DNA reads as TGTGCCATCAGTGATAGGAGGGGGCGAGATATAGGGAACACTGAAGCTTTCTTT. Protein product: CAISDRRGRDIGNTEAFF.

This clone occurred once. CDR3 loop: CASSPGGNNQPQHF. The CDR3 DNA is TGTGCCAGCAGTCCCGGAGGGAACAATCAGCCCCAGCATTTT. This chain joins TRBV6-6 and TRBJ1-5; no firm D call. V was shortened by 5 bases and J by 3 bases, with 11 bases between the two germline ends. The CDR3 has 14 amino acids. Germline V CDR1 and CDR2: MNHNY, SVGAGI (reference sequence).